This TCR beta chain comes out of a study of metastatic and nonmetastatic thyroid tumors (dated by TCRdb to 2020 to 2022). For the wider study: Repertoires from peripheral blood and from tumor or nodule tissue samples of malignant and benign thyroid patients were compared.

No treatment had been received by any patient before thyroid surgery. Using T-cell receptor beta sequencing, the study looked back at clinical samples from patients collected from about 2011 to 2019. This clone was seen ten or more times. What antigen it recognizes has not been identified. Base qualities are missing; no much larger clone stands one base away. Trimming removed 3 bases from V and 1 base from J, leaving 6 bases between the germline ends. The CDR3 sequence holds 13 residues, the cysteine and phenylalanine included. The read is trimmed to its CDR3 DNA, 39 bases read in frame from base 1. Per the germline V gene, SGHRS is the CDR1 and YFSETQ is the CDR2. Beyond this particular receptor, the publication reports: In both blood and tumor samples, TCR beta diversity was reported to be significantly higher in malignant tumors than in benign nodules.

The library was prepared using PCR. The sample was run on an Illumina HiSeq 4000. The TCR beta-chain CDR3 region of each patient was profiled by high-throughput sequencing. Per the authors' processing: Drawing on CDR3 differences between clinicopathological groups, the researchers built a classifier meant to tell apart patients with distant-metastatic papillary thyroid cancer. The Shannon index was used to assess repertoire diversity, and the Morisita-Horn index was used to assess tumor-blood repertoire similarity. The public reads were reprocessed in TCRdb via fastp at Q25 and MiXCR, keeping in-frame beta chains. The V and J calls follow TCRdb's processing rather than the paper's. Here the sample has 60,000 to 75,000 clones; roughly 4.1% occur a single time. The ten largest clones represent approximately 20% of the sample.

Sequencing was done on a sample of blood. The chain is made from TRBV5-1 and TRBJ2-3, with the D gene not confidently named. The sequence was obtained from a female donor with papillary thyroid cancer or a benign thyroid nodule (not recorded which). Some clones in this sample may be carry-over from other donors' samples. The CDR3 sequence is CASSSPGTDTQYF. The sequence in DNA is TGCGCCAGCAGCTCACCCGGCACAGATACGCAGTATTTT.